This T cell receptor (beta chain) is from a study of response to subunit inactivated influenza vaccine listed by TCRdb under 2018. General notes on the study: To follow how T cells responded to a trivalent subunit inactivated influenza vaccine, the researchers relied on deep quantitative profiling of the T cell receptor repertoire.

A remark on this clonotype: What this receptor recognizes is not known. Base quality data are lacking; no much larger clone is found one base away.

What the authors observed across the whole study: The authors suggested that each seasonal influenza vaccination may recruit only a limited number of new T cells.

Relative to germline, V is missing 3 bases and J is missing 1 base, with 15 bases of the junction outside any gene match. Reading from cysteine to phenylalanine, the CDR3 counts 18 amino acids. The retained sequence is limited to the CDR3, 54 bases, with the frame set at the first base. The germline V gene provides CDR1 MNHEY and CDR2 SVGAGI. The intended sense of this specimen's time point label: 45 days after influenza vaccine administration. Libraries were made using RT-PCR. The sample was run on an Illumina HiSeq 2500. TCRdb redid the processing of the public reads, applying fastp at Q25 and MiXCR, and retained in-frame beta chains. Rows with a matching CDR3 protein are joined into one entry that keeps the most common DNA and genes. Here the sample has about 520,000 distinct CDR3 sequences; roughly 9.7% occur a single time. The leading ten clones occupy 10% to 15% of the sample.

The receptor was derived from a man in his fifties who received an inactivated influenza vaccine. Donor details come from another sample of the same person, matched by shared clones. This specimen consisted of PBMCs from blood, obtained more than 35 days after vaccination. The V gene is TRBV6-5 and the J gene is TRBJ2-7; TRBD1 aligns with 7 central bases. At the DNA level, the sequence is TGTGCCAGCAGTTATAGAATAAACGGGGACAGTTTTTCCTACGAGCAGTACTTC. This is translated as CASSYRINGDSFSYEQYF.